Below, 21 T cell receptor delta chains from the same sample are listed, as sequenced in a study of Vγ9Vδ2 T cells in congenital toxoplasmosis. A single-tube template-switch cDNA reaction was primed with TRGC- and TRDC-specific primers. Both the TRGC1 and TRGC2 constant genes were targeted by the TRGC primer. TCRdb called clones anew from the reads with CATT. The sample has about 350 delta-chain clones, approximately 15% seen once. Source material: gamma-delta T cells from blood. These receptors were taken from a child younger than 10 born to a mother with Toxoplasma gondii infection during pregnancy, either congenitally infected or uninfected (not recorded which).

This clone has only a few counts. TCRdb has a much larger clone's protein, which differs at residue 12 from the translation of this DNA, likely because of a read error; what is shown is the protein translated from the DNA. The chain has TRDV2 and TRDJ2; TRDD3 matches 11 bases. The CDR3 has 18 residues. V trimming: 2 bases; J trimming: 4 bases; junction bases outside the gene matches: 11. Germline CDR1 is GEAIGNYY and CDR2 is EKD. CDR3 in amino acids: CACDILGDTRAWTAQLFF. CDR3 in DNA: TGTGCCTGTGACATTCTGGGGGATACTAGGGCTTGGACAGCACAACTCTTCTTT.

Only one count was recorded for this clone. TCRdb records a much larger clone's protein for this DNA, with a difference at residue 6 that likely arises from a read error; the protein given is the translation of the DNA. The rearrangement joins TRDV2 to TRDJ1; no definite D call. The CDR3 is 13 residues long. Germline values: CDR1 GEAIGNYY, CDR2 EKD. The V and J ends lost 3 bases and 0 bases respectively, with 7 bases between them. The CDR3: CACDPRDTDKLIF. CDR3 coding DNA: TGTGCCTGTGACCCGAGAGACACCGATAAACTCATCTTT.

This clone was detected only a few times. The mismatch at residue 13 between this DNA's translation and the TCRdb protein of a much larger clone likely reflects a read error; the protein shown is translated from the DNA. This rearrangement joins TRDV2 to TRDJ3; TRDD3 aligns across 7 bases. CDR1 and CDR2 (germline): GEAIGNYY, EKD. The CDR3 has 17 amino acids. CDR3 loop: CACDTVWGSWDTPQMFF. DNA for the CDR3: TGTGCCTGTGACACCGTCTGGGGGTCCTGGGACACCCCACAGATGTTTTTC.

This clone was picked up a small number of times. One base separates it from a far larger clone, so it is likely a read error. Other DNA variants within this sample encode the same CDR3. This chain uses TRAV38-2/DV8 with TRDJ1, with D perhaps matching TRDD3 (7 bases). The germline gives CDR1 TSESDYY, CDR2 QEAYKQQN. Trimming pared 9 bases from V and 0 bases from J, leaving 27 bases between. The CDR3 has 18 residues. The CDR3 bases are TGTGCTTTCCTCCTACGGAGGGGGATTCGTTGGGACACCGATAAACTCATCTTT. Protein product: CAFLLRRGIRWDTDKLIF.

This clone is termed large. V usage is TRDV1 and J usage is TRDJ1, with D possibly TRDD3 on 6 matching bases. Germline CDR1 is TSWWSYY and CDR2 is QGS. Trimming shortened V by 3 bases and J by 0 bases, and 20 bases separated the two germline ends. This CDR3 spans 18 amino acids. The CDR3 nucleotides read TGTGCTCTTGGGGATATCCCCTGTACTGGGAGATACACCGATAAACTCATCTTT. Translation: CALGDIPCTGRYTDKLIF.

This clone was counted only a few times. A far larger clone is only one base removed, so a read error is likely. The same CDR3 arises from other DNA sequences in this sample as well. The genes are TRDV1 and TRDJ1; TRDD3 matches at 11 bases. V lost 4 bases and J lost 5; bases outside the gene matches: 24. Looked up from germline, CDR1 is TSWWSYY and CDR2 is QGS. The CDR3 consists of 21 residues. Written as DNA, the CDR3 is TGTGCTCTTGGGGGACTAAATTCCCGGATGACTGGGGGATATTCACCAGATAAACTCATCTTT. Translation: CALGGLNSRMTGGYSPDKLIF.

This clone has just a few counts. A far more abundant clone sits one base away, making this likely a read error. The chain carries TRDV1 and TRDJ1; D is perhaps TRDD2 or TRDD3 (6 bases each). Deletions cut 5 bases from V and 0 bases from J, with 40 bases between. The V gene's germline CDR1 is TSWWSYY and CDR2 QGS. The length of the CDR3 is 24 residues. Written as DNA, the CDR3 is TGTGCTCTTGGGTCCTACACTACTGGGTCCAATTACCAGATATTTACCGAGTACACCGATAAACTCATCTTT. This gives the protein CALGSYTTGSNYQIFTEYTDKLIF.

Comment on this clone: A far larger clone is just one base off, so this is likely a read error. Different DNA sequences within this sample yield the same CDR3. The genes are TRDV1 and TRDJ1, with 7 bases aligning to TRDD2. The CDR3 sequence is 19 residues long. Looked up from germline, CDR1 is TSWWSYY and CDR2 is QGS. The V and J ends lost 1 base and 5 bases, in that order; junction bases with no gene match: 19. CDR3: CALGERVFLPGRITDKLIF. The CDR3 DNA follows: TGTGCTCTTGGGGAACGGGTTTTCCTACCAGGGCGGATTACAGATAAACTCATCTTT.

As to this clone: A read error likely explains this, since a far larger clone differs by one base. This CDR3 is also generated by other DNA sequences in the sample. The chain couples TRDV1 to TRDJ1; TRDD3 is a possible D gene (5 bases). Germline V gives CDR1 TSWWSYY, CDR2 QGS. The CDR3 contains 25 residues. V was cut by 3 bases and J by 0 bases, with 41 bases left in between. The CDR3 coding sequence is TGTGCTCTTGGGGACCGGCCTCCCCCTTATATTATTGGACTTGGGGCGGAAGGGTACACCGATAAACTCATCTTT. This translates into CALGDRPPPYIIGLGAEGYTDKLIF.

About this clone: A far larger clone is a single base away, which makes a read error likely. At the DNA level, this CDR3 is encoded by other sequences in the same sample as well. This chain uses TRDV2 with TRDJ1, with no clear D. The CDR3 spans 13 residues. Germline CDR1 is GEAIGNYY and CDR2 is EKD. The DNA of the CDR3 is TGTGCCTGTGACCCGGGAGACACCGATAAACTTATCTTT. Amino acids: CACDPGDTDKLIF.

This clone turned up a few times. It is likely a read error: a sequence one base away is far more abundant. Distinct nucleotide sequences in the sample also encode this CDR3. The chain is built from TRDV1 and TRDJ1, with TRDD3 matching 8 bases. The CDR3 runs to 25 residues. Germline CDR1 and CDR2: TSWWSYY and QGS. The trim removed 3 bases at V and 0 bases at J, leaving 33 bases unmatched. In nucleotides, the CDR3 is TGTGCTCTTGGGGATCGGCCTCCCCCTTATATTATTGGACTGGGGGCGGAAGGGTACACCGATAAACTCATCTTT. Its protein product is CALGDRPPPYIIGLGAEGYTDKLIF.

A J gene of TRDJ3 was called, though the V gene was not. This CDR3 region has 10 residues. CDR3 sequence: CSGDTRQMFF. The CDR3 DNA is TGCTCCGGGGACACCCGACAGATGTTTTTC.

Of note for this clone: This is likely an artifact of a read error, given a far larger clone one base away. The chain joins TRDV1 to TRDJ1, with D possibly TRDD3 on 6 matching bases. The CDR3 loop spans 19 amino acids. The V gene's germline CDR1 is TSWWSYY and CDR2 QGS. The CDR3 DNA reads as TGTGCTCTTGGGGAACGGTCTGGGGACACAAGGGGGTACACCGATGAACTCATCTTT. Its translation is CALGERSGDTRGYTDELIF.

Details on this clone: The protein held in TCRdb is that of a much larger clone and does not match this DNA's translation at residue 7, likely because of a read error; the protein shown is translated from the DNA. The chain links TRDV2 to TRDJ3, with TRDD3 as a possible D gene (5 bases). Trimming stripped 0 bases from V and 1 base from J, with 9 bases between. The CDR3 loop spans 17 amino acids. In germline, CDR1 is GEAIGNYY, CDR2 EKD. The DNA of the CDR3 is TGTGCCTGTGACACCGTCCGGGGGTCCTGGGACACCCGACAGATGTTTTTC. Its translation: CACDTVRGSWDTRQMFF.

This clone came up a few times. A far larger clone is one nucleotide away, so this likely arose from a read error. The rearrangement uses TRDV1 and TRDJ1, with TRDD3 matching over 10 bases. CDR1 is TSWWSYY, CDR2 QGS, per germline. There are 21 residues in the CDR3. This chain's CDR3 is CALGETKPTLRSMGDTDELIF. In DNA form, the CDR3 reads TGTGCTCTTGGGGAAACAAAGCCTACCTTGAGATCCATGGGGGATACCGATGAACTCATCTTT.

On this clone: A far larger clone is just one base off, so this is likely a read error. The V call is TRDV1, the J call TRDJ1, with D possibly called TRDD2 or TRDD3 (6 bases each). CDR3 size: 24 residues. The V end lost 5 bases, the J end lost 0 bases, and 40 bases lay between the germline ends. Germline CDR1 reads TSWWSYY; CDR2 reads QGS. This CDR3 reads CALGSYPTGSNYQILTEYTDKLIF. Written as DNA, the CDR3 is TGTGCTCTTGGGTCCTACCCTACTGGGTCCAATTACCAGATACTTACCGAGTACACCGATAAACTCATCTTT.

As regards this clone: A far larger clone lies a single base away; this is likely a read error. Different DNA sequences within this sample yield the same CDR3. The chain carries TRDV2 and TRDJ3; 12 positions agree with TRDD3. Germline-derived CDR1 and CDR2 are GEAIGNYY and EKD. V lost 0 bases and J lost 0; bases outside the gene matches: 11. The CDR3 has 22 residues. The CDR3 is CACDTGWPGGYEGSWDTRQMFF. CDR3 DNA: TGTGCCTGTGACACCGGTTGGCCTGGGGGATACGAGGGCTCCTGGGACACCCGACAGATGTTTTTC.

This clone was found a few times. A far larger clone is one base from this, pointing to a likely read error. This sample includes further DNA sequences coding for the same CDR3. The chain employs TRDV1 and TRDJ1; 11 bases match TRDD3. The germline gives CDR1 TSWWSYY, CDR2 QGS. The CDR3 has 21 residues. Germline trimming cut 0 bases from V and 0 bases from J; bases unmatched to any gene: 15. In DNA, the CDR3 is TGTGCTCTTGGGGAACTGTCCGGTACTGGGGGATATACGGGGTACACCGATAAACTCATCTTT. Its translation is CALGELSGTGGYTGYTDKLIF.

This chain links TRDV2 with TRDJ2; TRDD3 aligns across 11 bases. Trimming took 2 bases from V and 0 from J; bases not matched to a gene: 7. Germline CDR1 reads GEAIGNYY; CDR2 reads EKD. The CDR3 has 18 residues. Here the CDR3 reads CACDILGDTGALTAQLFF. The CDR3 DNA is TGTGCCTGTGACATTCTGGGGGATACCGGGGCTTTGACAGCACAACTCTTCTTT.

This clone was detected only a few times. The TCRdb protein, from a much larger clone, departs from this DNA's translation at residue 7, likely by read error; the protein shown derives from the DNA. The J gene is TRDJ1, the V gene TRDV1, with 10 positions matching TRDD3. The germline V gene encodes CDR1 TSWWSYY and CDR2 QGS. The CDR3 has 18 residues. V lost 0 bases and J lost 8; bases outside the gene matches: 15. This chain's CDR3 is CALGELIGWGGYAWKLIF. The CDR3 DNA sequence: TGTGCTCTTGGGGAACTTATCGGTTGGGGGGGATACGCTTGGAAACTCATCTTT.

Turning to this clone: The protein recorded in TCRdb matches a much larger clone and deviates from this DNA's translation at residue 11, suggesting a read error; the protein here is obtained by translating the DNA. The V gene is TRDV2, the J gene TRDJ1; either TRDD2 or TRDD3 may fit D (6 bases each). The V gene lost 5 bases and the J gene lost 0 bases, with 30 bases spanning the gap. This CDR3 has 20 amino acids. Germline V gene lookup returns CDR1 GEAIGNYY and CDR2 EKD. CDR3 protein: CACGGFLGTYRAPYTDKLIF. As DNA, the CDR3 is TGTGCCTGTGGGGGATTCCTAGGGACGTATAGGGCACCGTACACCGATAAACTCATCTTT.